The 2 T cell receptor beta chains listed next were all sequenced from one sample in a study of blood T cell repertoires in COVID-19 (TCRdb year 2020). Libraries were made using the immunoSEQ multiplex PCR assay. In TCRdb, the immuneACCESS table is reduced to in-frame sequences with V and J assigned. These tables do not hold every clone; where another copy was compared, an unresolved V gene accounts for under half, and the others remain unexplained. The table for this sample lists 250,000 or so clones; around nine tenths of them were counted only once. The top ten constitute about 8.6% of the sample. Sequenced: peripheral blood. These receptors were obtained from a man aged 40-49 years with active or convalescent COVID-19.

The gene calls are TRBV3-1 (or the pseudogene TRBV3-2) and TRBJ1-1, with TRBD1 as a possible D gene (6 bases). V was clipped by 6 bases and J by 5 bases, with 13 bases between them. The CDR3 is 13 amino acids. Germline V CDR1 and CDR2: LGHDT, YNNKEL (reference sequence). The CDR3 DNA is TGTGCCAGCAGTCCCACAGGGCAGACTGAAGCTTTCTTT. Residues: CASSPTGQTEAFF.

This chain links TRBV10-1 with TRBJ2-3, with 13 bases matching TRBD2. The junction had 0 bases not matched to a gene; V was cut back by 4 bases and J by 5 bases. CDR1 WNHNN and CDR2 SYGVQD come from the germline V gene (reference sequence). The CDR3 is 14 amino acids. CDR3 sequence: CASSGTSGGDTQYF. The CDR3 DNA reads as TGCGCCAGCAGTGGGACTAGCGGGGGAGATACGCAGTATTTT.